These T cell receptor beta chains were read from a single sample in a study of beta chain features in type 1 diabetes. TCRdb's copy holds only in-frame clones and misses some; the assay was immunoSEQ multiplex PCR. The table includes 680,000 or so clones, roughly a sixth detected once. Sequenced: naive CD4+ T cells from blood. The receptors here all came from a man younger than 35 in good health. Both conserved end residues are part of each CDR3. A D gene is named only where the DNA matches it firmly. Size values are once, few and many counts, or a class for expanded clones, and some rows have none.

TRBJ1-4 | TRBV5-4 | few | NA | TGTGCCAGCAGCTTCGACAGTCCAACTAATGAAAAACTGTTTTTT | CASSFDSPTNEKLFF
TRBJ1-4 | TRBV2 | NA | TRBD1 | TGTGCCAGCACCAGGGACAGGGAGAAACTGTTTTTT | CASTRDREKLFF
TRBJ2-7 | TRBV20-1 | few | NA | TGCAGTGCTAGAGTGAGGCTCGAGCAGTACTTC | CSARVRLEQYF
TRBJ1-5 | TRBV7-2 | NA | NA | TGTGCCAGCAGCCAATCTTGGGGGGGCGTTCAGCCCCAGCATTTT | CASSQSWGGVQPQHF
TRBJ1-2 | TRBV9 | few | TRBD1 | TGTGCCAGCAGCGTCGGGACAGTCTATGGCTACACCTTC | CASSVGTVYGYTF
TRBJ1-2 | TRBV7-8 | NA | TRBD1 | TGTGCCAGCAGCACAAGGACAGGGGGCGGAGGCTACACCTTC | CASSTRTGGGGYTF
TRBJ1-2 | TRBV5-4 | few | TRBD1 | TGTGCCAGCAGCTGGGACAGGGGGCAAGTTAGCTATGGCTACACCTTC | CASSWDRGQVSYGYTF
TRBJ2-3 | TRBV18 | NA | NA | TGTGCCAGCTCACTTAACAGGGTTGGACCAGATACGCAGTATTTT | CASSLNRVGPDTQYF
TRBJ2-2 | TRBV11-3 | NA | NA | TGTGCCAGCAGGGATAATACCGGGGAGCTGTTTTTT | CASRDNTGELFF
TRBJ2-7 | TRBV7-2 | few | TRBD2 | TGTGCCAGCAGCTTATCTAGCGGGAGGATCTACGAGCAGTACTTC | CASSLSSGRIYEQYF
TRBJ1-2 | TRBV9 | NA | NA | TGTGCCAGCAGCGCCCGGACGGCTGGCTACACCTTC | CASSARTAGYTF
TRBJ1-2 | TRBV4-2 | NA | NA | TGTGCCAGCAGCCAAGATTGGGCAGGCGGTGGCTACACCTTC | CASSQDWAGGGYTF
TRBJ2-1 | TRBV7-2 | few | NA | TGTGCCAGCAGCCCAGGGTCGTACAATGAGCAGTTCTTC | CASSPGSYNEQFF
TRBJ2-7 | TRBV28 | NA | NA | TGTGCCAGCAGATTACGTGTTAGCGGTGCTGGCGAGCAGTACTTC | CASRLRVSGAGEQYF
TRBJ1-2 | TRBV9 | few | TRBD1 | TGTGCCAGCAGCGTAGCAGTCGGTACCGGGACAGGGGCCCTGAGCAATGGCTACACCTTC | CASSVAVGTGTGALSNGYTF
TRBJ1-2 | TRBV4-2 | NA | TRBD1 | TGTGCCAGCAGCCAAGAACAGGGGGGTTTTAACTATGGCTACACCTTC | CASSQEQGGFNYGYTF